This TCR beta chain was documented in a study of blood T cells in healthy people across ages. The V end lost 2 bases, the J end lost 11 bases, and 16 bases lay between the germline ends. The CDR3 loop spans 15 amino acids. Germline V gives CDR1 MNHEY, CDR2 SVGAGI. A J-beta primer mix and a sample-barcoded 5' primer were used in a second PCR of about 7 to 12 cycles. One entry per CDR3 protein, called by TCRdb with MiXCR from the 5' RACE reads. In the table there are 910,000 or so distinct CDR3 sequences, approximately 50% of which are singletons. Sequencing was carried out using blood. This TCR was sampled from a woman in her sixties or seventies in good health. The chain couples TRBV6-5 to TRBJ1-6; no clear D. The CDR3 reads CASSYQRSNQAPLHF. The CDR3 region has the DNA TGTGCCAGCAGTTACCAAAGGTCCAACCAAGCACCCCTCCACTTT.